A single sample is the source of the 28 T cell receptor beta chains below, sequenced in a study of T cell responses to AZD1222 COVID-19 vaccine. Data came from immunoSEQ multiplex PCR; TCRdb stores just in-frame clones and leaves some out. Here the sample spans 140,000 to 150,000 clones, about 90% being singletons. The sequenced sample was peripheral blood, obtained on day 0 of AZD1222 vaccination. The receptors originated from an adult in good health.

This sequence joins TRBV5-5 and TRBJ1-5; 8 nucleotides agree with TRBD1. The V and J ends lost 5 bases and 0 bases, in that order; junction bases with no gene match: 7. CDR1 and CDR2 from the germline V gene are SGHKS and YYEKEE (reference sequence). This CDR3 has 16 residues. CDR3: CASSPGQGGSNQPQHF. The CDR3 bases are TGTGCCAGCAGTCCAGGACAGGGCGGTAGCAATCAGCCCCAGCATTTT.

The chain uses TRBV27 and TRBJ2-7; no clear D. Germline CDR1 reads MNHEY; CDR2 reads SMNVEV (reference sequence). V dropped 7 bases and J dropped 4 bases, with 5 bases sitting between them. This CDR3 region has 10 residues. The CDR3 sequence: CASNNYEQYF. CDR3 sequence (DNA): TGTGCCAGCAACAATTACGAGCAGTACTTC.

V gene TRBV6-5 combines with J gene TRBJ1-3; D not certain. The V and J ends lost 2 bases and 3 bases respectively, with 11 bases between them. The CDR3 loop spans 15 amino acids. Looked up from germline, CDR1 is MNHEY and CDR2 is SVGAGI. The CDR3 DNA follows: TGTGCCAGCAGTTACCAGATACTCTATGGAAACACCATATATTTT. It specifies CASSYQILYGNTIYF.

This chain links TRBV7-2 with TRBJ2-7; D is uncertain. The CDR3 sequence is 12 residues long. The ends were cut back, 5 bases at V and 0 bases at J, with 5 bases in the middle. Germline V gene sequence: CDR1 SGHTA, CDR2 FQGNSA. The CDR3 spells CASSPSSYEQYF. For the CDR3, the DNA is TGTGCCAGCAGCCCGAGCTCCTACGAGCAGTACTTC. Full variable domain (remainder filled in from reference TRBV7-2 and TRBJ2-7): GAGVSQSPSNKVTEKGKDVELRCDPISGHTALYWYRQSLGQGLEFLIYFQGNSAPDKSGLPSDRFSAERTGGSVSTLTIQRTQQEDSAVYLCASSPSSYEQYFGPGTRLTVT.

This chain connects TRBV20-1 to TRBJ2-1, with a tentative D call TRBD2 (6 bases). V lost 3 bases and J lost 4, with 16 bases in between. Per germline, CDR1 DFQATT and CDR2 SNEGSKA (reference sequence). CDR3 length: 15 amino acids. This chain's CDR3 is CSASAPGLNYNEQFF. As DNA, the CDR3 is TGCAGTGCTAGTGCACCGGGACTGAATTACAATGAGCAGTTCTTC.

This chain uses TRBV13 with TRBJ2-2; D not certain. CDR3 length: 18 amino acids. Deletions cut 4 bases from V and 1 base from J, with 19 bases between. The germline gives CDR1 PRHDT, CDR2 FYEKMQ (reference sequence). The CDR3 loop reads CASSWFLRPEQNTGELFF. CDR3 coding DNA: TGTGCCAGCAGCTGGTTCCTTAGACCGGAACAGAACACCGGGGAGCTGTTTTTT. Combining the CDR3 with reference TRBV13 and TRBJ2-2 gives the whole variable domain AAGVIQSPRHLIKEKRETATLKCYPIPRHDTVYWYQQGPGQDPQFLISFYEKMQSDKGSIPDRFSAQQFSDYHSELNMSSLELGDSALYFCASSWFLRPEQNTGELFFGEGSRLTVL.

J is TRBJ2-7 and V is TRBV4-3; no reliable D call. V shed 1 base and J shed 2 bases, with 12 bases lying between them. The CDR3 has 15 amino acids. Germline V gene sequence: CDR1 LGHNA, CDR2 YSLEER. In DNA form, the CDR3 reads TGCGCCAGCAGCCAAGCGTTCTCTGCCGCCTACGAGCAGTACTTC. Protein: CASSQAFSAAYEQYF.

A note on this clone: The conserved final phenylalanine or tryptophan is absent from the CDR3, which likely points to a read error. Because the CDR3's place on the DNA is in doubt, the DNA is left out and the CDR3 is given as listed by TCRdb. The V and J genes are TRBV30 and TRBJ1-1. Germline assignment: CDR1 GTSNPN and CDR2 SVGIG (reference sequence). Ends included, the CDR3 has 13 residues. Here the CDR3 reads CAWSAPLGNLVLV.

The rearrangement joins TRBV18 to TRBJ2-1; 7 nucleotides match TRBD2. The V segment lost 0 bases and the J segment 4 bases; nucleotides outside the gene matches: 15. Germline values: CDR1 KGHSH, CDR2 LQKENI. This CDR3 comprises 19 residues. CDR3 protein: CASSPPRGGTSDPYNEQFF. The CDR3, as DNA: TGTGCCAGCTCACCACCGCGAGGCGGAACTAGCGACCCGTACAATGAGCAGTTCTTC.

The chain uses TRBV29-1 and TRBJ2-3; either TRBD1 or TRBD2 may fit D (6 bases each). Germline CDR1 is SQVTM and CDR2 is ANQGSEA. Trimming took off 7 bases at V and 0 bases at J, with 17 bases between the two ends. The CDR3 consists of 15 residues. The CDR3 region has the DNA TGCAGCGGTAGGGGGTGGGCGGGGAGCACAGATACGCAGTATTTT. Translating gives CSGRGWAGSTDTQYF.

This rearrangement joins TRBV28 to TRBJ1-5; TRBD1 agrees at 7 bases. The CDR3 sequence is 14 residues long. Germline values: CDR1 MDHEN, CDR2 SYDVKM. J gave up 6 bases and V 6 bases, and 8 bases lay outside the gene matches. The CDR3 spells CASRPPRGPQPQHF. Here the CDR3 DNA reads TGTGCCAGCAGGCCGCCGAGGGGGCCTCAGCCCCAGCATTTT. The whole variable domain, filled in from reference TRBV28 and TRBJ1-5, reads DVKVTQSSRYLVKRTGEKVFLECVQDMDHENMFWYRQDPGLGLRLIYFSYDVKMKEKGDIPEGYSVSREKKERFSLILESASTNQTSMYLCASRPPRGPQPQHFGDGTRLSIL.

The chain's CDR3 is CASTGLHLKNEQYF. In DNA, the CDR3 is TGTGCCAGCACCGGCCTACATTTGAAAAACGAGCAGTACTTC. The rearrangement uses TRBV28 and TRBJ2-7; D unresolved. With 7 bases removed from V and 5 bases from J, the gap between germline ends came to 18 bases. CDR3 length equals 14 residues. Germline values: CDR1 MDHEN, CDR2 SYDVKM.

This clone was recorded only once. The CDR3 loop is CASSQGGLRTDTQYF. As DNA, the CDR3 is TGTGCCAGCAGCCAAGGAGGACTACGCACAGATACGCAGTATTTT. J is TRBJ2-3 and V is TRBV3-1 (or the pseudogene TRBV3-2); D possibly corresponds to TRBD2 (6 bases). Trimming left V 1 base short and J 1 base short, with 9 bases between. Germline V lookup: CDR1 LGHDT, CDR2 YNNKEL (reference sequence). The CDR3 is made up of 15 amino acids.

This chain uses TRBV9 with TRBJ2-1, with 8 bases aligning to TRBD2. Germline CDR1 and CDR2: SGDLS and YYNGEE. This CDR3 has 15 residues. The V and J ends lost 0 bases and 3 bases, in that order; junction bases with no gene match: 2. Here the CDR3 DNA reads TGTGCCAGCAGCGTAGCCGGGACTAGCTACAATGAGCAGTTCTTC. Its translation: CASSVAGTSYNEQFF. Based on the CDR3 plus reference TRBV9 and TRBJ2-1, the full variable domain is DSGVTQTPKHLITATGQRVTLRCSPRSGDLSVYWYQQSLDQGLQFLIQYYNGEERAKGNILERFSAQQFPDLHSELNLSSLELGDSALYFCASSVAGTSYNEQFFGPGTRLTVL.

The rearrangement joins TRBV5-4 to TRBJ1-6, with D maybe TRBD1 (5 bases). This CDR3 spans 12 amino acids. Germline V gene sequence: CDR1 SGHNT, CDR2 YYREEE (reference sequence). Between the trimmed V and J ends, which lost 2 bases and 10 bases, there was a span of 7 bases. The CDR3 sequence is CASSFRGSPLHF. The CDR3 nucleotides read TGTGCCAGCAGCTTCCGGGGCTCACCCCTCCACTTT.

This CDR3 reads CASSLNSPLHF. As DNA, the CDR3 is TGTGCCAGCAGTTTAAATTCACCCCTCCACTTT. This chain joins TRBV12-3 or TRBV12-4 and TRBJ1-6; D is unresolved. This CDR3 is 11 amino acids long. V was pared by 2 bases and J by 7 bases, with 0 bases between.

The CDR3 here is CASSLGLPGAGELFF. CDR3 coding DNA: TGTGCCAGCAGCTTGGGACTTCCCGGAGCCGGGGAGCTGTTTTTT. The rearrangement joins TRBV9 to TRBJ2-2; maybe TRBD2 (6 bases). V lost 4 bases and J lost 6, with 16 bases in between. Germline CDR1 reads SGDLS; CDR2 reads YYNGEE. The length of the CDR3 is 15 residues.

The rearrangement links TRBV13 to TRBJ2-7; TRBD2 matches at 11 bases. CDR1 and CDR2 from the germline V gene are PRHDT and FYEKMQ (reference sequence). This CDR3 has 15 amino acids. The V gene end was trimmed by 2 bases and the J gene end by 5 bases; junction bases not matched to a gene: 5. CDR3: CASSLRLAGGNEQYF. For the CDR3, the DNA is TGTGCCAGCAGCTTAAGGCTAGCGGGGGGTAACGAGCAGTACTTC.

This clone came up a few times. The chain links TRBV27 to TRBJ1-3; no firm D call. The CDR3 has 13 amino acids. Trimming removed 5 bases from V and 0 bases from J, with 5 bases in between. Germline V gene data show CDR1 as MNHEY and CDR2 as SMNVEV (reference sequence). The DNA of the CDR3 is TGTGCCAGCAGTCCTGGCTCTGGAAACACCATATATTTT. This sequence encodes CASSPGSGNTIYF.

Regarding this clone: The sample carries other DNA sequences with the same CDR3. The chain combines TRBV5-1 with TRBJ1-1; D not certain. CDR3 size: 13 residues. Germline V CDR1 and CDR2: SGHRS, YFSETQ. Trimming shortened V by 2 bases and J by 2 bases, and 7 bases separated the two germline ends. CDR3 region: CASSLGLNTEAFF. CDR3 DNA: TGCGCCAGCAGCTTAGGCCTTAACACTGAAGCTTTCTTT.

The CDR3 nucleotides read TGTGCCAGCAGTGACTCTGCAGGGGGGGGCCTAAATGAGCAGTTCTTC. Its translation is CASSDSAGGGLNEQFF. V usage is TRBV6-4 and J usage is TRBJ2-1; possibly TRBD1 or TRBD2 for D (7 bases each). Trimming took 0 bases from V and 7 from J, leaving 16 bases between them. Germline loops: CDR1 MRHNA, CDR2 SNTAGT. This CDR3 region has 16 residues.

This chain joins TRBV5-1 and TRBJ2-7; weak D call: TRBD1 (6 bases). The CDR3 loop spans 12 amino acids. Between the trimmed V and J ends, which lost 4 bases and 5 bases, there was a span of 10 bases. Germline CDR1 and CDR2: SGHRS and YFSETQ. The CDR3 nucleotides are TGCGCCAGCAGCCAGACAGGCCACGAGCAGTACTTC. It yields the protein CASSQTGHEQYF.

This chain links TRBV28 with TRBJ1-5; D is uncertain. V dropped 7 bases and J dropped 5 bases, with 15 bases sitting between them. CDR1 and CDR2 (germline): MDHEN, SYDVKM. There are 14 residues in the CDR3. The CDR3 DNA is TGTGCCAGCACCACGGACGCCGCGTATCAGCCCCAGCATTTT. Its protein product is CASTTDAAYQPQHF.

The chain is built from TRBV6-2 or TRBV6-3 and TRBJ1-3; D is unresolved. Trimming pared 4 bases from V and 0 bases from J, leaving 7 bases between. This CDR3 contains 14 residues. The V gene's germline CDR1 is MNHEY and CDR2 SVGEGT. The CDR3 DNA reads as TGTGCCAGCAGTTTTACAGTCTCTGGAAACACCATATATTTT. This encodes CASSFTVSGNTIYF.

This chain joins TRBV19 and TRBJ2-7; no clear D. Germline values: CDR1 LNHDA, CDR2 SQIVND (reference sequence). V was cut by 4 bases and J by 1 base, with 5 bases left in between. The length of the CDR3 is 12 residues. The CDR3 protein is CASSTPSYEQYF. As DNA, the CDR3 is TGTGCCAGTAGTACCCCTTCCTACGAGCAGTACTTC.

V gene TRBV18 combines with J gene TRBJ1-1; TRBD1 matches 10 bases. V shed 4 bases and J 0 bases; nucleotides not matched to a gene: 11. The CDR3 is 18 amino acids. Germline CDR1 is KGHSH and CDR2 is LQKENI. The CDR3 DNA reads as TGTGCCAGCTCACTAAAGGACAGGGGGGGTGGCATGAACACTGAAGCTTTCTTT. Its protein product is CASSLKDRGGGMNTEAFF.

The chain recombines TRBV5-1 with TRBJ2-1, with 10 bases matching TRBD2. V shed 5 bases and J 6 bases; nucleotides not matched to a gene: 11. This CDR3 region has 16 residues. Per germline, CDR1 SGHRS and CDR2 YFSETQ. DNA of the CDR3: TGCGCCAGCAGTCCTTTGAGCGGGAGGGCCGGCAATGAGCAGTTCTTC. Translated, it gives CASSPLSGRAGNEQFF.

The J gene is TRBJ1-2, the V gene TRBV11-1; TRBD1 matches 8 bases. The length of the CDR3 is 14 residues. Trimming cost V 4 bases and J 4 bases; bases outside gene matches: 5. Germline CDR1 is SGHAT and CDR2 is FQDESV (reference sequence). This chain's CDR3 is CASSSGQGGYGYTF. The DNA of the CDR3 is TGTGCCAGCAGCTCAGGACAGGGCGGCTATGGCTACACCTTC.